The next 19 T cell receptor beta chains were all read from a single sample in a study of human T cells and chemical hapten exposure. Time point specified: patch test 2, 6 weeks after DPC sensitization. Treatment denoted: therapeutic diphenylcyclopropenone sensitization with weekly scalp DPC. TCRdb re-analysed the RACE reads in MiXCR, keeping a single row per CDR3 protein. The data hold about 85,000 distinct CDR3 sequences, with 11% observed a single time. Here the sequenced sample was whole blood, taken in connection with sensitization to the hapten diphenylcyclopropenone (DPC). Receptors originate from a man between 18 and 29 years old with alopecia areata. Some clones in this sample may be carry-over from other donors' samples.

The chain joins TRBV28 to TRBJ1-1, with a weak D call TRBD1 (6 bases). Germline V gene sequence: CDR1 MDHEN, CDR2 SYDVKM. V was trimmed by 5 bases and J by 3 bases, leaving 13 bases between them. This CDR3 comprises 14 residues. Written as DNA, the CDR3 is TGTGCCAGCAGTGATAGGGAGGGGGACACTGAAGCTTTCTTT. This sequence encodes CASSDREGDTEAFF.

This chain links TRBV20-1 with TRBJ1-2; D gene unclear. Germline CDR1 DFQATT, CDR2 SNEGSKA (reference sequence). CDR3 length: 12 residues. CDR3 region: CSEPVGFYGYTF. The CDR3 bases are TGCAGCGAACCGGTAGGGTTCTATGGCTACACCTTC.

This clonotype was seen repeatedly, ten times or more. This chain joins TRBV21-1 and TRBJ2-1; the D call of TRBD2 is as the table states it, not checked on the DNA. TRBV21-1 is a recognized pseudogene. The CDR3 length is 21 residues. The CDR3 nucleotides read TGTGCCAGCAGCAAAGGGGCTTTCCGTACTAGCGGGGGTAACGACTACAATGAGCAGTTCTTC. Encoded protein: CASSKGAFRTSGGNDYNEQFF.

CDR3 nucleotides: TGCAGCGTTGGTCAGGGTGACTACGAGCAGTACTTC. Residues: CSVGQGDYEQYF. The chain is built from TRBV29-1 and TRBJ2-7; D is perhaps TRBD1 (5 bases). CDR3 length: 12 amino acids. The germline V and J ends were trimmed by 4 bases and 3 bases, with 10 bases remaining between them. CDR1 SQVTM and CDR2 ANQGSEA come from the germline V gene.

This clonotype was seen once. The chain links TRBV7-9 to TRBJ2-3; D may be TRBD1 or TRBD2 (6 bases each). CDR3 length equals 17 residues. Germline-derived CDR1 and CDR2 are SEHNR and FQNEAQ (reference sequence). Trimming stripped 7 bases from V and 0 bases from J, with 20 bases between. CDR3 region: CASTRRGTPTSTDTQYF. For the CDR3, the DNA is TGTGCCAGCACCCGGCGCGGGACACCCACTAGCACAGATACGCAGTATTTT.

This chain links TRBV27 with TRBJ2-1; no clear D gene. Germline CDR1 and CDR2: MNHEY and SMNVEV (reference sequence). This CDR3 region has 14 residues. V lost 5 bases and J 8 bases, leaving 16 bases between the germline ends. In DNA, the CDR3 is TGTGCCAGCAGTATCCTACAAAAAATCCATGAGCAGTTCTTC. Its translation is CASSILQKIHEQFF.

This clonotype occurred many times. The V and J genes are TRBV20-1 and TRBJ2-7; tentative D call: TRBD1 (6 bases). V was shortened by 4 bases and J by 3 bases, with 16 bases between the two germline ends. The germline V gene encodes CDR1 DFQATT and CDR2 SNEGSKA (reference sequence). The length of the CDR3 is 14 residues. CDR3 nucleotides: TGCAGTGCTAAAAGTCGGACAGCCGGCTACGAGCAGTACTTC. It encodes CSAKSRTAGYEQYF.

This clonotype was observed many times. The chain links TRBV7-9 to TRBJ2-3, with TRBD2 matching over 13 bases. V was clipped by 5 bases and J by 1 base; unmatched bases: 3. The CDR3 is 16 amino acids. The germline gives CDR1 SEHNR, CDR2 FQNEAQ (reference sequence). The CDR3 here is CASSPGTSGGTDTQYF. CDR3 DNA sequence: TGTGCCAGCAGCCCAGGGACTAGCGGGGGCACAGATACGCAGTATTTT. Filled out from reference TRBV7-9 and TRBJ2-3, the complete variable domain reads DTGVSQNPRHKITKRGQNVTFRCDPISEHNRLYWYRQTLGQGPEFLTYFQNEAQLEKSRLLSDRFSAERPKGSFSTLEIQRTEQGDSAMYLCASSPGTSGGTDTQYFGPGTRLTVL.

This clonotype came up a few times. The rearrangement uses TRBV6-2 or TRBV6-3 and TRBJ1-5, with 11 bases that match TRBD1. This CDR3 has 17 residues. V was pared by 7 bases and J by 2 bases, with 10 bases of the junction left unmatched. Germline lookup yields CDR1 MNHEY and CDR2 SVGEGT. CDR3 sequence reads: CASTGQGARFGNQPQHF. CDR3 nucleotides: TGTGCCAGCACTGGACAGGGGGCGAGGTTTGGCAATCAGCCCCAGCATTTT.

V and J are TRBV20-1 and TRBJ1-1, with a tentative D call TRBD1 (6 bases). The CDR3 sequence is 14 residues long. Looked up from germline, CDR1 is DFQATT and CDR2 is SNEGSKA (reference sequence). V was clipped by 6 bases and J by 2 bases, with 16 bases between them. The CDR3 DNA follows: TGCAGTGCCATACCCGACAGGTATAACACTGAAGCTTTCTTT. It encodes CSAIPDRYNTEAFF.

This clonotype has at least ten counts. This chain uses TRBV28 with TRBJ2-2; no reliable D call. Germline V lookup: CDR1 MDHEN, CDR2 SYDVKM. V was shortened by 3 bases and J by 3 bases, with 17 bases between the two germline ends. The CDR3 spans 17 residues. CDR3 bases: TGTGCCAGCAGTTTGCACGGTTGGGAATCTGACACCGGGGAGCTGTTTTTT. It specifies CASSLHGWESDTGELFF.

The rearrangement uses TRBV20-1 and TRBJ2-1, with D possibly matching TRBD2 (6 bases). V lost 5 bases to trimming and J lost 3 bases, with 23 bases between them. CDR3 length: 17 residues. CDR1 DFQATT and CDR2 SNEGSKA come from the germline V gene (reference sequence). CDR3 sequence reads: CSAFRLEPSLDYNEQFF. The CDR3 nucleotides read TGCAGTGCTTTTCGACTAGAACCCTCGCTAGACTACAATGAGCAGTTCTTC.

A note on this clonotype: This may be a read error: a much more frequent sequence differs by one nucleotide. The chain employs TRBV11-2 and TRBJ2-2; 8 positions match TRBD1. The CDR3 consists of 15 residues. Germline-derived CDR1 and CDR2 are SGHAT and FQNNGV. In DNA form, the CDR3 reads TGTGCCAGCAGATACCAGGGGGCGAACACCGGGGAGATGTTTTTT. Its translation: CASRYQGANTGEMFF.

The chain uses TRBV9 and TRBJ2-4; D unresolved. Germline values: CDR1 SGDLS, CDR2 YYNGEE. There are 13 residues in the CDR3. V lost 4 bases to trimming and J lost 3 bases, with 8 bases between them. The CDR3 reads CASSPPDKNIQYF. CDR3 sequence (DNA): TGTGCCAGCAGCCCCCCAGACAAAAACATTCAGTACTTC. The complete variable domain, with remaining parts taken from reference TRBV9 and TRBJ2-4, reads DSGVTQTPKHLITATGQRVTLRCSPRSGDLSVYWYQQSLDQGLQFLIQYYNGEERAKGNILERFSAQQFPDLHSELNLSSLELGDSALYFCASSPPDKNIQYFGAGTRLSVL.

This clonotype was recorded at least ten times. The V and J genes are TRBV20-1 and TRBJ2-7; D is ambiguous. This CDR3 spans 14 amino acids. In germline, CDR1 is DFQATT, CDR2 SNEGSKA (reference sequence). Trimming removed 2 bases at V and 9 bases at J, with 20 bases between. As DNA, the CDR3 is TGCAGTGCTAGACCCCAAATCGTCTACGAAGGGCAGTACTTC. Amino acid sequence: CSARPQIVYEGQYF.

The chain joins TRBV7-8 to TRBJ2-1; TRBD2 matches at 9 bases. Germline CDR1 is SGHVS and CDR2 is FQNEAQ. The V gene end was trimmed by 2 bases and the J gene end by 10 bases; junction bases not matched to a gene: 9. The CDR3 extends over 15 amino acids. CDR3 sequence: CASSLSSGAPMEQFF. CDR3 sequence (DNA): TGTGCCAGCAGCTTATCTAGCGGGGCCCCTATGGAGCAGTTCTTC.

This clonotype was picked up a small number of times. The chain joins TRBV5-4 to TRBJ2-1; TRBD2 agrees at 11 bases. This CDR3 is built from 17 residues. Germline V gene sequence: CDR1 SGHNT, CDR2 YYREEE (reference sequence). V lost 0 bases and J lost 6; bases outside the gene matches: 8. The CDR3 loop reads CASSLAKVGTSGNEQFF. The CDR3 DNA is TGTGCCAGCAGCTTGGCCAAGGTGGGGACTAGCGGCAATGAGCAGTTCTTC.

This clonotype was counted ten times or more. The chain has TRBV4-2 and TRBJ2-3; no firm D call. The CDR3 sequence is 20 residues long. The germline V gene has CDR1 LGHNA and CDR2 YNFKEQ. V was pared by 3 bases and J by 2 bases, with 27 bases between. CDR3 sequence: CASSQSNGLRKSLITDTQYF. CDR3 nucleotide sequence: TGTGCCAGCAGCCAGTCGAACGGGCTCCGAAAATCCTTAATCACAGATACGCAGTATTTT.

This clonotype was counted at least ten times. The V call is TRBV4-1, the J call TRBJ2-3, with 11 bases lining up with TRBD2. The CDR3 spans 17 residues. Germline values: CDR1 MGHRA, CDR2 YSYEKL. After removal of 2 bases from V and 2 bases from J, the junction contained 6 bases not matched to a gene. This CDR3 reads CASSQPILAGVTDTQYF. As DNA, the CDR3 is TGCGCCAGCAGCCAACCGATACTAGCGGGGGTCACAGATACGCAGTATTTT.